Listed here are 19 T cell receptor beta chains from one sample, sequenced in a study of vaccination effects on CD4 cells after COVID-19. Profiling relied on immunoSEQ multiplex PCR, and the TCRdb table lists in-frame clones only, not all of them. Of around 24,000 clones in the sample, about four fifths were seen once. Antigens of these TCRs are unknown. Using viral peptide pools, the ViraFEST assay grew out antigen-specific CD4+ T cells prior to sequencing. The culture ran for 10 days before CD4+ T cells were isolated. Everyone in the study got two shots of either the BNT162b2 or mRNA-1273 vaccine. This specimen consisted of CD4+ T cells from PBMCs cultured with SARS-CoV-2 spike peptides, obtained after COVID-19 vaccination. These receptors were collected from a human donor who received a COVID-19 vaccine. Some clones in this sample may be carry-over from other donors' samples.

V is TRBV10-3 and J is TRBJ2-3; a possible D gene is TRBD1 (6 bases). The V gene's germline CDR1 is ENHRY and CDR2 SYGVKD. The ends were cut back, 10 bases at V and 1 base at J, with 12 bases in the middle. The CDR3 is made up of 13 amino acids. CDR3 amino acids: CATTGSGTDTQYF. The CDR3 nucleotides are TGTGCCACCACAGGGTCGGGCACAGATACGCAGTATTTT.

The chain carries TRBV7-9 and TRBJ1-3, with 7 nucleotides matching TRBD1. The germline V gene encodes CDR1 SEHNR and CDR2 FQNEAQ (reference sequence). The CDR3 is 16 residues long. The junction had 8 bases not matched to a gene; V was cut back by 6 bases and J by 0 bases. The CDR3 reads CASRADRTISGNTIYF. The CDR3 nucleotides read TGTGCCAGCAGAGCGGACAGGACCATCTCTGGAAACACCATATATTTT.

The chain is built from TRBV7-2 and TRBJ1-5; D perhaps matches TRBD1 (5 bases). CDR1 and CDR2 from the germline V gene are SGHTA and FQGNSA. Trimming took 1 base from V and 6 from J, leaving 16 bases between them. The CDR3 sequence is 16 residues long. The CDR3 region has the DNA TGTGCCAGCAGCTTAGGTCTGGTCAGGGACGGTCAGCCCCAGCATTTT. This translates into CASSLGLVRDGQPQHF.

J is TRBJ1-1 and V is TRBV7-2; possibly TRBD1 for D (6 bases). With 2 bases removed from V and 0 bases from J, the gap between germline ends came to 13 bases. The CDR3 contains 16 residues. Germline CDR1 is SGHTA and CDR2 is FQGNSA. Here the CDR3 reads CASSLRGRGMNTEAFF. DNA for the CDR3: TGTGCCAGCAGCTTAAGGGGAAGGGGGATGAACACTGAAGCTTTCTTT.

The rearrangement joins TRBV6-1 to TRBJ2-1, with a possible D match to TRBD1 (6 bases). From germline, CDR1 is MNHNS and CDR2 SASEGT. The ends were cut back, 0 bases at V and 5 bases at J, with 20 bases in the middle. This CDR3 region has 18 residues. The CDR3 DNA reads TGTGCCAGCAGTGAAGCGCTTCCTATAGCAGGGGTAAACAATGAGCAGTTCTTC. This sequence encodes CASSEALPIAGVNNEQFF.

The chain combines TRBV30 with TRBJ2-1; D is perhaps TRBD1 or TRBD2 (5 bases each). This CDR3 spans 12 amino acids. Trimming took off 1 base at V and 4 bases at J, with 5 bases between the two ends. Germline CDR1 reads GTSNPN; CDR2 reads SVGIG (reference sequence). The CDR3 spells CAWSGGYNEQFF. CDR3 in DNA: TGTGCCTGGAGTGGGGGGTACAATGAGCAGTTCTTC.

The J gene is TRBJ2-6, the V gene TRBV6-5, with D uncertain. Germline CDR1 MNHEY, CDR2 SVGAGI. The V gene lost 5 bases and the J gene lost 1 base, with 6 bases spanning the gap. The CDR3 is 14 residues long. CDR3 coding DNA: TGTGCCAGCAGTAGGCTGTCTGGGGCCAACGTCCTGACTTTC. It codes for CASSRLSGANVLTF.

This chain's CDR3 is CASSLVRTGELFF. The CDR3 DNA sequence: TGCGCCAGCAGCTTGGTGAGGACCGGGGAGCTGTTTTTT. This chain uses TRBV5-1 with TRBJ2-2; no clear D gene. The V and J ends lost 0 bases and 5 bases respectively, with 5 bases between them. The CDR3 contains 13 residues. CDR1 is SGHRS, CDR2 YFSETQ, per germline.

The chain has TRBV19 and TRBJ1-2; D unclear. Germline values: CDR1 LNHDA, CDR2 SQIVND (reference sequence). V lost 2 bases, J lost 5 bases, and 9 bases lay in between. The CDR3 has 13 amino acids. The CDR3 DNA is TGTGCCAGTAGTATATCCGCCCCGTATGGCTACACCTTC. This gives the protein CASSISAPYGYTF.

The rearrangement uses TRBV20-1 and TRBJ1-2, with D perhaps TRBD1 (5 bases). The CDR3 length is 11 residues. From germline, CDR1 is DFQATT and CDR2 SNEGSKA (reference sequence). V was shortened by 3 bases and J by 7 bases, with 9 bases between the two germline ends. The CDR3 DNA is TGCAGTGCTAGTAAGGGGACTGGCTACACCTTC. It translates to CSASKGTGYTF.

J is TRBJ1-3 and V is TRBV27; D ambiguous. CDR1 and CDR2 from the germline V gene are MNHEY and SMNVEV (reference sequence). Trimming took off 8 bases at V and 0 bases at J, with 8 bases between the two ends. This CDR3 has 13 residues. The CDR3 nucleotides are TGTGCCAGCCGCTTCAGCTCTGGAAACACCATATATTTT. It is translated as CASRFSSGNTIYF.

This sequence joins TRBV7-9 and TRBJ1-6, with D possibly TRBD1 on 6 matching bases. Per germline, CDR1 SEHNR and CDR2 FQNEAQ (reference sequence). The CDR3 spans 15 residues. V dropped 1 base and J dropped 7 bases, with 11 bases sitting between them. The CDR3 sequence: CASSLETGWNSPLHF. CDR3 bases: TGTGCCAGCAGCTTAGAAACAGGGTGGAATTCACCCCTCCACTTT.

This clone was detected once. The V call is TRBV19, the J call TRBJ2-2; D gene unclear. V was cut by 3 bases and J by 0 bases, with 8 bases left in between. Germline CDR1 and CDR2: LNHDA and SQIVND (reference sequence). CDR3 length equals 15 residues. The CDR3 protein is CASSIRLANTGELFF. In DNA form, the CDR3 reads TGTGCCAGTAGTATTAGGCTCGCGAACACCGGGGAGCTGTTTTTT.

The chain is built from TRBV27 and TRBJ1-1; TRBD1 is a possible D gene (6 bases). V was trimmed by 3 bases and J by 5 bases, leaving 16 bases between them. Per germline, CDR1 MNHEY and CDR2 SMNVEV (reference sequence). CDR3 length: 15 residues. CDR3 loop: CASSFEIGGRTEAFF. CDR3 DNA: TGTGCCAGCAGTTTTGAAATCGGGGGGCGGACTGAAGCTTTCTTT.

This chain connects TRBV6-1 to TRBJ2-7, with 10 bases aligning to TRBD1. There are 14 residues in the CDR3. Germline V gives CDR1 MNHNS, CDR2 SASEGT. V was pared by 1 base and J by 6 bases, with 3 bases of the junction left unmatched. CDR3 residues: CASSEEDRGGEQYV. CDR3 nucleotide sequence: TGTGCCAGCAGTGAAGAGGACAGGGGGGGCGAGCAGTACGTC.

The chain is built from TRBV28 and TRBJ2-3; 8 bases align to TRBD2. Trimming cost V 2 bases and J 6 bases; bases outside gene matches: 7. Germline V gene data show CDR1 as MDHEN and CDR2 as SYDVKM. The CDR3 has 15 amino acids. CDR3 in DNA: TGTGCCAGCAGTTTAGGGCTGGCGGGGGGCGATACGCAGTATTTT. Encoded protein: CASSLGLAGGDTQYF.

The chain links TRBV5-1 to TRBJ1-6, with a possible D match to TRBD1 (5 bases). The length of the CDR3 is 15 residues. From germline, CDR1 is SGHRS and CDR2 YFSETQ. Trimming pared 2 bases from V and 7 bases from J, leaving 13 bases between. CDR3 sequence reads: CASSFQTGANSPLHF. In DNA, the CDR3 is TGCGCCAGCAGCTTTCAAACAGGCGCCAATTCACCCCTCCACTTT.

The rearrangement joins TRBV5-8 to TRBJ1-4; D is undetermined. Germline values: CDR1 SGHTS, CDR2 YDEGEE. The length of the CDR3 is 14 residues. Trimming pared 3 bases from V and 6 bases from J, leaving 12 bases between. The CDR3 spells CASSSRTGDEKLFF. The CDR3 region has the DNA TGTGCCAGCAGCTCTCGCACTGGAGATGAAAAACTGTTTTTT.

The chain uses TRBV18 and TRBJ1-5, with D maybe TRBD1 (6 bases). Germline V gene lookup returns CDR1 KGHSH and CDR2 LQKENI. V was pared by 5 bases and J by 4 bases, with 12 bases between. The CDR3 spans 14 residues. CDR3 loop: CASSNNRDNQPQHF. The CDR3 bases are TGTGCCAGCTCAAACAACAGGGATAATCAGCCCCAGCATTTT.